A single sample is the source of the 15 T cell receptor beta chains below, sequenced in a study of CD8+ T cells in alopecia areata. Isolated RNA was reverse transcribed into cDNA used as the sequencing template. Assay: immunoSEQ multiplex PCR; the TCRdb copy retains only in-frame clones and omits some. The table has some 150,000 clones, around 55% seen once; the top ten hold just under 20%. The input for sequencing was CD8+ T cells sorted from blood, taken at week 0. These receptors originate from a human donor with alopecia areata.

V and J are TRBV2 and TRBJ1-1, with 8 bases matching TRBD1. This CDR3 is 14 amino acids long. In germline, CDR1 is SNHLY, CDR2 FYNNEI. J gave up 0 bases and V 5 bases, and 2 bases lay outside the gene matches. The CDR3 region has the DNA TGTGCCAGCAGTCCGACAGGGGTGAACACTGAAGCTTTCTTT. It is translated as CASSPTGVNTEAFF.

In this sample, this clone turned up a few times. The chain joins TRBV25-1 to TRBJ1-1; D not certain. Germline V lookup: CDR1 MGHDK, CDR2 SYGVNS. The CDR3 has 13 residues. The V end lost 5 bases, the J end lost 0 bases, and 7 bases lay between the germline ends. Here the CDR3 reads CASSTPVNTEAFF. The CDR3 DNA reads TGTGCCAGCAGTACCCCGGTGAACACTGAAGCTTTCTTT.

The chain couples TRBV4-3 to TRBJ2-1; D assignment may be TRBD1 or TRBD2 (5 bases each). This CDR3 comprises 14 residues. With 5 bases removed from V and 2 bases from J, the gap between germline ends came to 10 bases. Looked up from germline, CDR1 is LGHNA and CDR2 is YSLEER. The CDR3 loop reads CASSWVGAYNEQFF. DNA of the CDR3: TGCGCCAGCAGCTGGGTGGGGGCCTACAATGAGCAGTTCTTC.

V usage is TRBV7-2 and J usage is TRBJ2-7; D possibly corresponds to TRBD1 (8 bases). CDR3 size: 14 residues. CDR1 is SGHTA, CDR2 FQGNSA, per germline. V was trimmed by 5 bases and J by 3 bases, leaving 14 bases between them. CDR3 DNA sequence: TGTGCCAGCAGCGAGGACAGGGACTACTACGAGCAGTACTTC. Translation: CASSEDRDYYEQYF.

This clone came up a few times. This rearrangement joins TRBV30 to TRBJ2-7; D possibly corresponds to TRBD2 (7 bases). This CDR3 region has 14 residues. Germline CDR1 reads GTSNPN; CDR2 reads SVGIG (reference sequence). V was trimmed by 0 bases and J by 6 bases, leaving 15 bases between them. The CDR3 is CAWSVGDRGGEQYF. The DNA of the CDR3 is TGTGCCTGGAGTGTTGGAGATAGGGGGGGCGAGCAGTACTTC. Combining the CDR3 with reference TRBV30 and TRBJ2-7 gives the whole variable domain SQTIHQWPATLVQPVGSPLSLECTVEGTSNPNLYWYRQAAGRGLQLLFYSVGIGQISSEVPQNLSASRPQDRQFILSSKKLLLSDSGFYLCAWSVGDRGGEQYFGPGTRLTVT.

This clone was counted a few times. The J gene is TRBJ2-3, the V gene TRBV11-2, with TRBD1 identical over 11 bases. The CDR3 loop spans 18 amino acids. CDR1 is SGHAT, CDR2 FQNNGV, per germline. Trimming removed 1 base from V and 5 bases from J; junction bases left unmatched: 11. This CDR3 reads CASSLGVFTGTGGDTQYF. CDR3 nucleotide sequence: TGTGCCAGCAGCTTAGGGGTATTCACCGGGACAGGGGGAGATACGCAGTATTTT. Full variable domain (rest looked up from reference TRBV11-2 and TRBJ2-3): EAGVAQSPRYKIIEKRQSVAFWCNPISGHATLYWYQQILGQGPKLLIQFQNNGVVDDSQLPKDRFSAERLKGVDSTLKIQPAKLEDSAVYLCASSLGVFTGTGGDTQYFGPGTRLTVL.

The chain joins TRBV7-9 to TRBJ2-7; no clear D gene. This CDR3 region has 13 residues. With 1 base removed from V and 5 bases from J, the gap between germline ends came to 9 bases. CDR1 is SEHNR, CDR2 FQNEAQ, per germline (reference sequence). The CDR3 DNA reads TGTGCCAGCAGCTTAGACCTACTCAACGAGCAGTACTTC. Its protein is CASSLDLLNEQYF.

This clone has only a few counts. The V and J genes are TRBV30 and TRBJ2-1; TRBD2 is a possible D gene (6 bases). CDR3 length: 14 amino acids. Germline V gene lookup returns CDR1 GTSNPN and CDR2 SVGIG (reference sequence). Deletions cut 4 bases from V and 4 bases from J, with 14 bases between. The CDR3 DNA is TGTGCCTGGAAATCTGCGGGGCATTACAATGAGCAGTTCTTC. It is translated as CAWKSAGHYNEQFF.

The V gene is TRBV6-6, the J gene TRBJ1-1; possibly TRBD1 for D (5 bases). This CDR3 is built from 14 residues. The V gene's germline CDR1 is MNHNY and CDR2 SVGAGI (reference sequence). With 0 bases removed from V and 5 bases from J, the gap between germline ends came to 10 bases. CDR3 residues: CASSYSGVETEAFF. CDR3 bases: TGTGCCAGCAGTTACTCAGGGGTAGAGACTGAAGCTTTCTTT.

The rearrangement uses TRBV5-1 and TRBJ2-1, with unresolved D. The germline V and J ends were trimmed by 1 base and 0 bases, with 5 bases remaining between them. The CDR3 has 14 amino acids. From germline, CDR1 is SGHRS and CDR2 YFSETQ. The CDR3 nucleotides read TGCGCCAGCAGCTTGCCGAGCTCCTACAATGAGCAGTTCTTC. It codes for CASSLPSSYNEQFF.

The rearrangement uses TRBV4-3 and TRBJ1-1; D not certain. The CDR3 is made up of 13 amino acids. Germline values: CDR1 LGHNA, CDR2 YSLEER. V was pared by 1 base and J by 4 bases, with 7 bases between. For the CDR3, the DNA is TGCGCCAGCAGCCAAGCGTCGCTCACTGAAGCTTTCTTT. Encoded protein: CASSQASLTEAFF.

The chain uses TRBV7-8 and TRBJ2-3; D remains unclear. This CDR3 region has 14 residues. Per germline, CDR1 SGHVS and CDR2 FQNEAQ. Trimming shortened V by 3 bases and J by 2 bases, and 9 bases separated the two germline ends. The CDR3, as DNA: TGTGCCAGCAGCTTGTGGGGTTCCACAGATACGCAGTATTTT. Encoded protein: CASSLWGSTDTQYF.

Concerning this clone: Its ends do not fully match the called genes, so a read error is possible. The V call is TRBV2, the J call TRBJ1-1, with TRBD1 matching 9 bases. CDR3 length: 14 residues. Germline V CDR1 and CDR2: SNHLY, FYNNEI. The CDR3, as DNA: TGTGCCAGCAGTGAATATCTTGATCCGGGACAGGGAACTTTT. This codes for CASSEYLDPGQGTF.

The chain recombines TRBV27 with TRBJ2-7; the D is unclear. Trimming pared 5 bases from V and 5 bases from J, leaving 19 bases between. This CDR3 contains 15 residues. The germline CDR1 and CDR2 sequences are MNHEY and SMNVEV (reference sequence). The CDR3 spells CASSPIRSGRDEQYF. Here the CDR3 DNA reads TGTGCCAGCAGTCCGATTCGCTCAGGCCGGGACGAGCAGTACTTC.

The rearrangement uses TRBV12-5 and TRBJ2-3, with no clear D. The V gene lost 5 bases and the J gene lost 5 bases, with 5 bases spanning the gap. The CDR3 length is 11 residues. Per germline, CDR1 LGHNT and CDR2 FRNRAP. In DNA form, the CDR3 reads TGTGCTAGTGGTGAAAGAGATACGCAGTATTTT. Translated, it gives CASGERDTQYF.